This TCR beta chain derives from a study of CD8+ T cells in alopecia areata. Study-level points and caveats: Higher clonality and more expanded CD8+ clones appeared in lesional than normal scalp. Persistence during tofacitinib was seen for many expanded lesional clones in scalp and blood.

Remarks on this clone: Its specificity is not known.

Documented treatment: oral pan-JAK inhibitor, 5-10 mg twice daily. Both peripheral blood and punch biopsies of lesional scalp skin were obtained from patients who had alopecia areata. Trimming at V came to 5 bases and at J to 3 bases, leaving 24 bases not matched to a gene. The CDR3 loop spans 19 amino acids. CDR1 is SQVTM and CDR2 is ANQGSEA in the germline V gene. The sequencing template was cDNA reverse transcribed from extracted RNA. Assay: immunoSEQ multiplex PCR; the TCRdb copy retains only in-frame clones and omits some. Of over 60,000 clones listed, 46% are singletons. The chain couples TRBV29-1 to TRBJ1-2, with 7 bases lining up with TRBD1. The origin of this receptor is a human donor with alopecia areata. The sample in question was CD8+ T cells sorted from blood, obtained at approximately week 36, from a patient treated with tofacitinib. CDR3 in amino acids: CSVITTEDRPNSAYYGYTF. The CDR3 coding sequence is TGCAGCGTTATAACCACCGAGGACAGGCCTAATAGTGCGTACTATGGCTACACCTTC.